Below, one T cell receptor beta chain is given with its context. With autoimmune disease history or systemic immunosuppression, patients were excluded. The data stem from a study of OX40 agonist ivuxolimab in advanced cancers. At the level of the study: It was ivuxolimab, an agonistic anti-OX40 (CD134) antibody, that patients were treated with.

Repertoires were generated with immunoSEQ multiplex PCR, while TCRdb's copy carries only in-frame clones and drops some. This table has 45,000 to 75,000 clones, about 79% appearing once. From germline, CDR1 is GTSNPN and CDR2 SVGIG (reference sequence). The CDR3 covers 15 residues. Trimming cost V 7 bases and J 1 base; bases outside gene matches: 6. Sequences were derived from CD4+ or CD8+ T cells sorted from blood, sampled in a trial of the OX40 agonist ivuxolimab. The sequence was obtained from an adult with an advanced solid tumor such as melanoma, head and neck, liver or kidney cancer. The chain uses TRBV30 and TRBJ1-4; 10 bases are shared with TRBD1. The CDR3 DNA is TGTGCCTTCAAAGGGACAGGGGAAACTAATGAAAAACTGTTTTTT. Protein: CAFKGTGETNEKLFF.